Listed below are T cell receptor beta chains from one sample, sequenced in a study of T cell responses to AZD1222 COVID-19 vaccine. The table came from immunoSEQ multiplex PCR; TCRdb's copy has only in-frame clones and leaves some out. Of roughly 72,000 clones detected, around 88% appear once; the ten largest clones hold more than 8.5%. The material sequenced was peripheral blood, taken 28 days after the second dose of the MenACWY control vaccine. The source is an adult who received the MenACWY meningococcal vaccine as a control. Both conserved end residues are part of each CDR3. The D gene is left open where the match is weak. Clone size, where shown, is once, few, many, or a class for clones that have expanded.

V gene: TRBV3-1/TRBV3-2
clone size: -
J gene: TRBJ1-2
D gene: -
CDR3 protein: CASSQTDRYGYTF
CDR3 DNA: TGTGCCAGCAGCCAAACGGACCGCTATGGCTACACCTTC

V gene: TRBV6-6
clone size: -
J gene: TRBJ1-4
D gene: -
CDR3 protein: CASSYSSATNEKLFF
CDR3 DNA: TGTGCCAGCAGTTACTCGAGTGCAACTAATGAAAAACTGTTTTTT

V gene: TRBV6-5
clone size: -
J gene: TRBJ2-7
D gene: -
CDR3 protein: CASSQGQRVYEQYF
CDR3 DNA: TGTGCCAGCAGCCAAGGACAGAGGGTCTACGAGCAGTACTTC

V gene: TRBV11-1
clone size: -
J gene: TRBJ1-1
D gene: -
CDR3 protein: CASSYAVGDGNTEAFF
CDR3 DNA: TGTGCCAGCAGCTACGCGGTGGGGGACGGAAACACTGAAGCTTTCTTT

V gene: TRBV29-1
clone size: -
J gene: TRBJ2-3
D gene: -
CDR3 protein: CSVDRDVDTQYF
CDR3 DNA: TGCAGCGTTGACAGGGATGTAGATACGCAGTATTTT

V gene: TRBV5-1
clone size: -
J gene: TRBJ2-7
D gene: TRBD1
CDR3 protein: CASSSGTGTAVQYF
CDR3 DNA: TGCGCCAGCAGCTCCGGGACAGGGACAGCGGTGCAGTACTTC

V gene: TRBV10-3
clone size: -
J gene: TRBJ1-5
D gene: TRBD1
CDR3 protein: CAISEGGRQPQHF
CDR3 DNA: TGTGCCATCAGTGAAGGGGGCCGACAGCCCCAGCATTTT

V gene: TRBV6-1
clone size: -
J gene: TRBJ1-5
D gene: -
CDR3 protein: CASSEGRSNQPQHF
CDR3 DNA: TGTGCCAGCAGTGAGGGCAGAAGCAATCAGCCCCAGCATTTT

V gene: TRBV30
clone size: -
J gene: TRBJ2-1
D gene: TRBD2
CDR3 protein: CAWRILAGAHNEQFF
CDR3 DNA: TGTGCCTGGAGAATACTAGCGGGGGCCCACAATGAGCAGTTCTTC

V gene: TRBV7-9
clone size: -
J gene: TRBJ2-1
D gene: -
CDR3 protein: CASGTDTSNDEQFF
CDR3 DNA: TGTGCCAGCGGTACAGATACATCGAACGATGAGCAGTTCTTC

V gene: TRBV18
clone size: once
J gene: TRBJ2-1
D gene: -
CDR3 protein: CASSPQGGARNEQFF
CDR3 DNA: TGTGCCAGCTCACCCCAGGGGGGGGCGCGGAATGAGCAGTTCTTC

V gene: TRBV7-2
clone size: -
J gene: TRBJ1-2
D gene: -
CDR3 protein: CASRLDATSPHGYTF
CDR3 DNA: TGTGCCAGCAGGCTGGATGCGACAAGCCCCCATGGCTACACCTTC

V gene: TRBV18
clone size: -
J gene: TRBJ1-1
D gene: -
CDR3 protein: CASSPISGRGMNTEAFF
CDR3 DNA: TGTGCCAGCTCACCTATATCAGGACGCGGAATGAACACTGAAGCTTTCTTT

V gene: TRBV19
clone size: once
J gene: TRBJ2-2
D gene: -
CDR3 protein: CASKNPQFPGELFF
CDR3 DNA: TGTGCCAGTAAGAATCCGCAGTTCCCCGGGGAGCTGTTTTTT

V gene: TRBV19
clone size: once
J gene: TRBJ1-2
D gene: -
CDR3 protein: CASSPYKEINYGYTF
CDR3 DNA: TGTGCCAGTAGTCCTTACAAGGAAATAAACTATGGCTACACCTTC

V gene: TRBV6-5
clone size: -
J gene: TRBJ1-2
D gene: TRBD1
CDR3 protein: CASNPGTGRGYTF
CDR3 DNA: TGTGCCAGCAATCCCGGGACAGGTCGTGGCTACACCTTC

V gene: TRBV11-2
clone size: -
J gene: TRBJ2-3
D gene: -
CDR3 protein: CASKTGEDTQYF
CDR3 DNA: TGTGCCAGCAAGACCGGGGAGGATACGCAGTATTTT

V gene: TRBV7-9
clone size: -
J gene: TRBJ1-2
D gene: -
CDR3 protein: CASSYTTGILYGYTF
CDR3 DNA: TGTGCCAGCAGCTATACTACAGGGATTCTCTATGGCTACACCTTC

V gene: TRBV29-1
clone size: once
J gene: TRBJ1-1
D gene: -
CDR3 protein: CSVVSAMNTEAFF
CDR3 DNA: TGCAGCGTTGTTTCTGCAATGAACACTGAAGCTTTCTTT

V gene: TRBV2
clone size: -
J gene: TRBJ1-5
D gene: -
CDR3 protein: CAIRQPRANQPQHF
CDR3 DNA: TGTGCCATCCGGCAGCCCAGGGCTAATCAGCCCCAGCATTTT

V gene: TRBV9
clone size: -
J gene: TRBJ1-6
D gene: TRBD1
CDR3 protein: CASSGGQGGTNNSPLHF
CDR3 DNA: TGTGCCAGCAGCGGCGGACAGGGAGGAACAAATAATTCACCCCTCCACTTT

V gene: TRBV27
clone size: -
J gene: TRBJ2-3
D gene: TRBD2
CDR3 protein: CASSGVIAGDHTDTQYF
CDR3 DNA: TGTGCCAGCTCGGGGGTGATAGCGGGGGACCACACAGATACGCAGTATTTT